This TCR beta chain was captured in a study of cytomegalovirus exposure and HLA in healthy donors. A remark on this clone: The target antigen is unknown.

Researchers ran the PCR with 60 Vbeta and 13 Jbeta primers. In the study's own analysis: Unique TCR beta chains numbered around 80 million in a later analysis, with around 10 million shared. Profiling relied on immunoSEQ multiplex PCR, and the TCRdb table lists in-frame clones only, not all of them. From that table come the V and J calls and clone size; the DNA was used to work out D and trimming. This table has 150,000 to 180,000 clones, more than 75% appearing once. The CDR3 covers 14 residues. Germline CDR1 and CDR2: SGHDT and YYEEEE. The V segment lost 4 bases and the J segment 6 bases; nucleotides outside the gene matches: 8. Overall study findings and caveats: TCR beta chains associated with HLA were, in a later analysis, more clonally expanded than equally common others.

Sequenced input: PBMCs. This receptor was identified in a man between 25 and 39 years old in good health and CMV-seropositive. The chain joins TRBV5-6 to TRBJ2-3, with TRBD1 matching over 7 bases. CDR3 sequence (DNA): TGTGCCAGCAGCCCACAGGGGTCCCATGATACGCAGTATTTT. Its protein product is CASSPQGSHDTQYF.